The 15 T cell receptor beta chains below all came from one sample that was sequenced in a study of shared clonotypes between healthy human individuals. TCRdb's table, derived via immunoSEQ multiplex PCR, lists solely in-frame clones and lacks some. The sample has about 2,500,000 clones, over 85% seen once. What was sequenced was naive CD4+ T cells sorted from blood. As for subset: CD45RA+ positively selected. These TCRs come from a man aged 18 to 29 in good health.

The chain employs TRBV5-4 and TRBJ2-3, with TRBD2 matching 9 bases. CDR3 size: 16 residues. Germline CDR1 SGHNT, CDR2 YYREEE (reference sequence). Trimming removed 3 bases from V and 3 bases from J; junction bases left unmatched: 8. The CDR3 sequence: CASSWSLAGSTDTQYF. In DNA form, the CDR3 reads TGTGCCAGCAGCTGGTCCCTAGCGGGGTCTACAGATACGCAGTATTTT.

The chain carries TRBV30 and TRBJ2-7; the D gene is possibly TRBD1 (6 bases). V was clipped by 5 bases and J by 4 bases, with 18 bases between them. The CDR3 contains 14 residues. Germline CDR1 reads GTSNPN; CDR2 reads SVGIG (reference sequence). The CDR3, as DNA: TGTGCCTGGGGAACCGGGACATTTCCTTACGAGCAGTACTTC. Its translation is CAWGTGTFPYEQYF.

The V call is TRBV21-1, the J call TRBJ2-5; TRBD1 is taken as the D call from the table, unchecked against the DNA. TRBV21-1 corresponds to a pseudogene. The CDR3 length is 14 residues. The CDR3 loop reads CASSKGAGQETQYF. The CDR3 DNA follows: TGTGCCAGCAGCAAAGGAGCAGGCCAAGAGACCCAGTACTTC.

The V and J genes are TRBV5-8 and TRBJ2-7; a possible D gene is TRBD1 (5 bases). The CDR3 is made up of 16 amino acids. Germline values: CDR1 SGHTS, CDR2 YDEGEE. Between the trimmed V and J ends, which lost 5 bases and 5 bases, there was a span of 23 bases. CDR3 nucleotide sequence: TGTGCCAGCAGTTGGAATACCCAGGGTGAGGCCGACGAGCAGTACTTC. This sequence encodes CASSWNTQGEADEQYF.

This clone was observed once. Other DNA sequences from this sample encode an identical CDR3 as well. The chain couples TRBV9 to TRBJ2-3, with 8 positions matching TRBD1. The V gene's germline CDR1 is SGDLS and CDR2 YYNGEE. Trimming cost V 0 bases and J 1 base; bases outside gene matches: 1. The CDR3 spans 15 residues. CDR3 nucleotides: TGTGCCAGCAGCGTAGAGGGACAGGGCACAGATACGCAGTATTTT. Amino acids: CASSVEGQGTDTQYF.

As regards this clone: This same CDR3 is encoded by further DNA sequences in the sample. The rearrangement joins TRBV18 to TRBJ1-5, with D possibly being TRBD1 (5 bases). Germline CDR1 KGHSH, CDR2 LQKENI. This CDR3 comprises 13 residues. V lost 6 bases and J lost 4, with 10 bases in between. The CDR3: CASSPDRNQPQHF. The CDR3 coding sequence is TGTGCCAGCTCCCCAGACAGAAATCAGCCCCAGCATTTT.

The chain joins TRBV14 to TRBJ1-5; D gene unclear. With 10 bases removed from V and 2 bases from J, the gap between germline ends came to 30 bases. Germline V lookup: CDR1 SGHDN, CDR2 FVKESK. The length of the CDR3 is 19 residues. CDR3 protein: CATTWVGSVSSKGNQPQHF. CDR3 bases: TGTGCCACCACTTGGGTAGGGTCAGTAAGCAGTAAGGGCAATCAGCCCCAGCATTTT.

In the case of this clone: The sample holds other DNA sequences that translate to the same CDR3. V usage is TRBV10-1 and J usage is TRBJ2-7; 10 bases are shared with TRBD2. This CDR3 is built from 14 residues. J was trimmed by 2 bases and V by 6 bases; bases with no gene match: 4. Germline V gene sequence: CDR1 WNHNN, CDR2 SYGVQD (reference sequence). The CDR3 sequence: CASSESGRAYEQYF. The DNA of the CDR3 is TGCGCCAGCAGCGAAAGCGGGAGGGCCTACGAGCAGTACTTC.

The V and J genes are TRBV4-2 and TRBJ2-7, with a weak D call TRBD1 (6 bases). Germline V gene data show CDR1 as LGHNA and CDR2 as YNFKEQ. The CDR3 totals 15 residues. Trimming removed 3 bases at V and 0 bases at J, with 12 bases between. The CDR3: CASSQITGISYEQYF. The CDR3 coding sequence is TGTGCCAGCAGCCAGATCACAGGGATCTCCTACGAGCAGTACTTC.

The CDR3 reads CASSLWPGYGNEQFF. CDR3 coding DNA: TGTGCCAGCAGCTTATGGCCAGGGTACGGCAATGAGCAGTTCTTC. The genes are TRBV7-3 and TRBJ2-1; D is perhaps TRBD1 (5 bases). The CDR3 length is 15 residues. The germline CDR1 and CDR2 sequences are SGHTA and FQGTGA. V was shortened by 2 bases and J by 6 bases, with 14 bases between the two germline ends.

The chain combines TRBV5-6 with TRBJ1-5; TRBD1 agrees at 7 bases. The length of the CDR3 is 11 residues. CDR1 SGHDT and CDR2 YYEEEE come from the germline V gene. Unmatched junction bases numbered 7, after V lost 3 bases and J lost 16 bases. The CDR3 here is CASSSGQQLHF. The CDR3 region has the DNA TGTGCCAGCAGCTCGGGACAGCAACTACATTTT.

The V call is TRBV4-1, the J call TRBJ1-1; D possibly corresponds to TRBD1 (5 bases). Trimming took 7 bases from V and 1 from J, leaving 13 bases between them. The CDR3 has 14 residues. CDR1 and CDR2 (germline): MGHRA, YSYEKL. The DNA of the CDR3 is TGCGCCAGCACCCCGGGGGGGTGGAACACTGAAGCTTTCTTT. The encoded protein is CASTPGGWNTEAFF.

The V gene is TRBV30, the J gene TRBJ1-2, with a tentative D call TRBD1 (6 bases). CDR3 size: 16 residues. Trimming removed 0 bases at V and 6 bases at J, with 20 bases between. From germline, CDR1 is GTSNPN and CDR2 SVGIG (reference sequence). CDR3: CAWSVRLKGDSDGYTF. DNA of the CDR3: TGTGCCTGGAGTGTACGGCTCAAGGGGGATTCGGATGGCTACACCTTC.

The chain couples TRBV30 to TRBJ2-5; the match to TRBD1 covers 11 bases. The J call may be faulty, since TRBJ2-7 better matches the DNA end. The CDR3 covers 16 residues. In germline, CDR1 is GTSNPN, CDR2 SVGIG (reference sequence). CDR3 bases: TGTGCCTGGAGTGGCAAATTGGGGACAGGGGGACACGAGCAGTACTTC. It yields the protein CAWSGKLGTGGHEQYF.

This clone was counted between two and nine times. The identical CDR3 is also encoded by other nucleotide sequences in the sample. The V gene is TRBV7-2, the J gene TRBJ1-3; no clear D. Germline-derived CDR1 and CDR2 are SGHTA and FQGNSA. The CDR3 consists of 12 residues. Trimming removed 2 bases from V and 1 base from J, with 0 bases in between. CDR3 sequence reads: CASSLSGNTIYF. Written as DNA, the CDR3 is TGTGCCAGCAGCTTATCTGGAAACACCATATATTTT.